These 18 T cell receptor beta chains share one sample of origin, sequenced in a study of beta chain features in type 1 diabetes. Study-wide results and limits: All four CD4+ subsets of Type 1 diabetes patients contained TCRB CDR3s that were moderately but significantly shorter.

What these receptors recognize is not known. What was sequenced were expressed TCRB transcripts, since all of the isolated RNA had been reverse transcribed. Using immunoSEQ multiplex PCR, the repertoire was profiled, and TCRdb retains in-frame clones only, with some absent. This table holds about 740,000 clones, about an eighth found once. Sequences were obtained from naive CD4+ T cells from blood. The receptor set was obtained from a man between 18 and 29 years old with type 1 diabetes.

This clone was seen a few times. The V and J genes are TRBV28 and TRBJ1-2; maybe TRBD1 (5 bases). With 5 bases removed from V and 4 bases from J, the gap between germline ends came to 11 bases. CDR1 MDHEN and CDR2 SYDVKM come from the germline V gene. The CDR3 consists of 13 residues. This CDR3 reads CASSPDSSYGYTF. Written as DNA, the CDR3 is TGTGCCAGCAGTCCCGACAGTAGCTATGGCTACACCTTC.

The rearrangement uses TRBV6-5 and TRBJ1-2; no definite D call. This CDR3 is 14 amino acids long. Germline V gene sequence: CDR1 MNHEY, CDR2 SVGAGI. V lost 7 bases and J lost 0, with 12 bases in between. The CDR3 loop is CASTRSLANYGYTF. The CDR3 DNA is TGTGCCAGCACAAGATCTCTAGCTAACTATGGCTACACCTTC.

This clone turned up a few times. The chain uses TRBV18 and TRBJ1-6; 9 bases agree with TRBD1. Germline values: CDR1 KGHSH, CDR2 LQKENI. The ends lost 5 bases at V and 5 bases at J; junction bases unmatched: 7. There are 16 residues in the CDR3. In DNA form, the CDR3 reads TGTGCCAGCTCAAATTCCGGACAGGGGAATAATTCACCCCTCCACTTT. This sequence encodes CASSNSGQGNNSPLHF.

The V and J genes are TRBV18 and TRBJ2-7, with 7 bases matching TRBD2. Unmatched junction bases numbered 5, after V lost 6 bases and J lost 6 bases. The CDR3 extends over 12 amino acids. CDR1 and CDR2 (germline): KGHSH, LQKENI. CDR3 coding DNA: TGTGCCAGCTCCCCCGGGGGGAGCGAGCAGTACTTC. Residues: CASSPGGSEQYF. Combining the CDR3 with reference TRBV18 and TRBJ2-7 gives the whole variable domain NAGVMQNPRHLVRRRGQEARLRCSPMKGHSHVYWYRQLPEEGLKFMVYLQKENIIDESGMPKERFSAEFPKEGPSILRIQQVVRGDSAAYFCASSPGGSEQYFGPGTRLTVT.

The chain uses TRBV2 and TRBJ2-1; D ambiguous. This CDR3 contains 14 residues. The germline V gene encodes CDR1 SNHLY and CDR2 FYNNEI. V lost 1 base, J lost 1 base, and 5 bases lay in between. Here the CDR3 DNA reads TGTGCCAGCAGTGAAGTTGGTTCCTACAATGAGCAGTTCTTC. Its translation: CASSEVGSYNEQFF.

The CDR3 loop is CAISEGDSDLVQYF. CDR3 DNA: TGTGCCATCAGTGAGGGGGACAGCGACCTGGTGCAGTACTTC. V and J are TRBV10-3 and TRBJ2-7; 7 bases map to TRBD1. The V gene's germline CDR1 is ENHRY and CDR2 SYGVKD. This CDR3 is 14 amino acids long. V was clipped by 2 bases and J by 9 bases; unmatched bases: 10.

In this sample, this clone turned up a few times. This chain uses TRBV11-2 with TRBJ2-3; D gene ambiguous. The CDR3 loop spans 15 amino acids. Deletions cut 2 bases from V and 0 bases from J, with 9 bases between. CDR1 is SGHAT, CDR2 FQNNGV, per germline. As DNA, the CDR3 is TGTGCCAGCAGCTTAATGGGGTTTAGCACAGATACGCAGTATTTT. Protein product: CASSLMGFSTDTQYF.

This chain connects TRBV29-1 to TRBJ1-2; D remains ambiguous. From germline, CDR1 is SQVTM and CDR2 ANQGSEA. The ends were cut back, 0 bases at V and 0 bases at J, with 5 bases in the middle. The CDR3 spans 13 residues. The CDR3 DNA is TGCAGCGTTGAAGATCGGACTAACTATGGCTACACCTTC. It yields the protein CSVEDRTNYGYTF.

The chain joins TRBV19 to TRBJ1-6; the match to TRBD1 covers 8 bases. The CDR3 has 15 residues. Germline values: CDR1 LNHDA, CDR2 SQIVND (reference sequence). The junction had 7 bases not matched to a gene; V was cut back by 3 bases and J by 9 bases. CDR3 nucleotides: TGTGCCAGTAGTATTCTCGACAGGGGCGGTTCACCCCTCCACTTT. Translation: CASSILDRGGSPLHF.

Many counts were recorded for this clone. The chain carries TRBV10-3 and TRBJ1-4; the D gene is possibly TRBD1 (6 bases). The CDR3 extends over 13 amino acids. Germline V gives CDR1 ENHRY, CDR2 SYGVKD. V was cut by 3 bases and J by 11 bases, with 13 bases left in between. CDR3 loop: CAISEFTGNKLFF. CDR3 DNA: TGTGCCATCAGTGAATTTACAGGGAATAAACTGTTTTTT.

V gene TRBV13 combines with J gene TRBJ2-7; D is unresolved. This CDR3 has 15 amino acids. Trimming cost V 5 bases and J 3 bases, with 17 bases left between them. The V gene's germline CDR1 is PRHDT and CDR2 FYEKMQ (reference sequence). Here the CDR3 DNA reads TGTGCCAGCAGCCCGGGTGGGGTTCCCTTCTACGAGCAGTACTTC. This codes for CASSPGGVPFYEQYF.

The chain combines TRBV5-4 with TRBJ1-2; TRBD1 matches 9 bases. Per the germline V gene, CDR1 is SGHNT and CDR2 is YYREEE (reference sequence). V was pared by 3 bases and J by 4 bases, with 4 bases of the junction left unmatched. The CDR3 runs to 14 residues. CDR3 residues: CASSSKQGAYGYTF. The CDR3 region has the DNA TGTGCCAGCAGCTCGAAACAGGGGGCCTATGGCTACACCTTC.

The chain joins TRBV6-6 to TRBJ1-2; D might be TRBD1 (6 bases). V was pared by 4 bases and J by 4 bases, with 13 bases between. The CDR3 is 14 amino acids. Germline V CDR1 and CDR2: MNHNY, SVGAGI (reference sequence). CDR3 amino acids: CASSSRGDSYGYTF. The CDR3 nucleotides are TGTGCCAGCAGTTCGAGGGGGGACTCCTATGGCTACACCTTC.

This chain joins TRBV30 and TRBJ1-1; unclear D gene. Trimming took 4 bases from V and 10 from J, leaving 16 bases between them. From germline, CDR1 is GTSNPN and CDR2 SVGIG (reference sequence). This CDR3 contains 12 residues. The CDR3 nucleotides are TGTGCCTGGAATCGAGTTCTAACGGGAGCTTTCTTT. Protein: CAWNRVLTGAFF.

This clone appeared a few times. V gene TRBV6-5 combines with J gene TRBJ2-7; D remains unclear. V dropped 4 bases and J dropped 2 bases, with 15 bases sitting between them. CDR3 length equals 15 residues. Looked up from germline, CDR1 is MNHEY and CDR2 is SVGAGI. Written as DNA, the CDR3 is TGTGCCAGCAGTTCTTCTGCGACGGCTGCCTACGAGCAGTACTTC. Translated, it gives CASSSSATAAYEQYF.

This clone was detected a few times. V usage is TRBV7-2 and J usage is TRBJ2-2, with TRBD1 identical over 7 bases. V shed 5 bases and J 5 bases; nucleotides not matched to a gene: 8. The CDR3 is 15 residues long. The germline V gene has CDR1 SGHTA and CDR2 FQGNSA. Here the CDR3 reads CASSPDRARTGELFF. The CDR3 DNA sequence: TGTGCCAGCAGCCCTGACAGGGCGCGTACCGGGGAGCTGTTTTTT.

V is TRBV30 and J is TRBJ1-2; 9 bases align to TRBD1. CDR1 and CDR2 from the germline V gene are GTSNPN and SVGIG (reference sequence). The CDR3 runs 14 residues. Losses at the gene ends were 3 bases for V and 8 bases for J; bases not matched to a gene: 10. The DNA for the CDR3 is TGTGCCTGGAGCAGACAGGGGGGGACTGTCGGCTACACCTTC. It encodes CAWSRQGGTVGYTF.

In this sample, this clone turned up a few times. The sample carries other DNA sequences with the same CDR3. This chain links TRBV29-1 with TRBJ2-7, with D perhaps assigned TRBD1 or TRBD2 (5 bases each). Trimming stripped 6 bases from V and 2 bases from J, with 11 bases between. The germline gives CDR1 SQVTM, CDR2 ANQGSEA. The CDR3 runs to 12 residues. The DNA of the CDR3 is TGCAGCGTCCGGGACGGTACCTACGAGCAGTACTTC. Its protein is CSVRDGTYEQYF.